This T cell receptor beta chain was retrieved from a study of control samples from healthy donors and cancer patients. The V and J ends lost 4 bases and 4 bases respectively, with 13 bases between them. Germline CDR1 is SGHDN and CDR2 is FVKESK. This CDR3 has 14 amino acids. Sequencing was performed with immunoSEQ multiplex PCR; in TCRdb, only in-frame clones are kept and a portion is missing. The table records fewer than 200,000 clones, about 91% of them present only once. Sequenced sample: blood. This TCR was recovered from a woman aged 30 to 39 in good health. The gene calls are TRBV14 and TRBJ1-2; a possible D gene is TRBD1 (6 bases). This CDR3 is CASSRGGSFYGYTF. CDR3 bases: TGTGCCAGCAGCCGGGGGGGCTCGTTCTATGGCTACACCTTC. Together with reference TRBV14 and TRBJ1-2, the CDR3 gives the full variable domain: EAGVTQFPSHSVIEKGQTVTLRCDPISGHDNLYWYRRVMGKEIKFLLHFVKESKQDESGMPNNRFLAERTGGTYSTLKVQPAELEDSGVYFCASSRGGSFYGYTFGSGTRLTVV.